Here is one TCR beta chain with its context. Its cognate antigen is unknown. V shed 5 bases, J shed 3 bases, and the junction held 8 bases outside the gene matches. Per germline, CDR1 MDHEN and CDR2 SYDVKM. The CDR3 length is 15 residues. The method was immunoSEQ multiplex PCR; TCRdb's version includes in-frame clones alone and lacks a portion of them. Here the sample spans about 320,000 clones, 93% being singletons. These data originate in a study of brain T cells in children with intractable seizures. Broader study findings: Only CDR3 sequence similarity suggested viral specificity, without known HCMV serostatus.

The time point was: blood from clinic visit 5 months post-surgery; TSC patient then seizure free. Before surgery, patients took at least one anti-epileptic drug. V and J are TRBV28 and TRBJ1-2; 8 bases align to TRBD1. The source of this sequence is a boy under two years old with tuberous sclerosis and intractable seizures. This material consisted of peripheral blood, taken less than 6 months after surgery. The CDR3 reads CASSPPDRGYYGYTF. The CDR3 DNA is TGTGCCAGCAGTCCCCCCGACAGGGGCTACTATGGCTACACCTTC.